This TCR beta chain was recorded in a study of blood T cell repertoires in COVID-19. Study background: Acute and convalescent COVID-19 specimens originated in the United States, Italy and Spain. T cells, B-cell-depleted T cells, or PBMCs supplied cDNA or gDNA.

The V end was cut by 3 bases, the J end by 4 bases, with 9 bases between. The CDR3 covers 13 residues. As originally analysed: By means of reference gene primer amplification, nucleated cell counts were estimated. Clones were read by immunoSEQ multiplex PCR, and TCRdb kept only the in-frame ones, dropping some. V and J calls and clone size are given by that table; D and trimming were obtained from the DNA. This table has around 290,000 clones, around nine tenths appearing once. The chain carries TRBV12-3 or TRBV12-4 and TRBJ1-1; D gene ambiguous. The sequencing sample was made of peripheral blood. This sequence originates from a man in his forties or fifties with acute or convalescent COVID-19. Written as DNA, the CDR3 is TGTGCCAGCAGTTTCGGGGAATCCACTGAAGCTTTCTTT. Amino acid sequence: CASSFGESTEAFF.